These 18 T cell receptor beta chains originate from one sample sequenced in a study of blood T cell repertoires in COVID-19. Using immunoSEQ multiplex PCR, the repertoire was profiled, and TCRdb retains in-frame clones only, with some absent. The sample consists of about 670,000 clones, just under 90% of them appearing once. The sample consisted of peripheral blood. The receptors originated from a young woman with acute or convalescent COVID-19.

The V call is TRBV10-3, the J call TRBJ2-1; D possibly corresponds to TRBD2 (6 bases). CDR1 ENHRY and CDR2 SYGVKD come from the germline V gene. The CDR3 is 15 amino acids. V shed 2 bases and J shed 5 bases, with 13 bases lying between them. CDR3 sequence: CAISEGGLYNNEQFF. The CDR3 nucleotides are TGTGCCATCAGTGAGGGTGGACTATATAACAATGAGCAGTTCTTC.

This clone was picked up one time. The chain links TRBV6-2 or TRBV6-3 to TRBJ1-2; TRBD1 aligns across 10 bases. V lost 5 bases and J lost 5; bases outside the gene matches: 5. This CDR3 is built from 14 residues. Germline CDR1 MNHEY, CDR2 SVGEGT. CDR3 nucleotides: TGTGCCAGCAGTCGACAGGGGGCGCGTTATGGCTACACCTTC. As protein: CASSRQGARYGYTF.

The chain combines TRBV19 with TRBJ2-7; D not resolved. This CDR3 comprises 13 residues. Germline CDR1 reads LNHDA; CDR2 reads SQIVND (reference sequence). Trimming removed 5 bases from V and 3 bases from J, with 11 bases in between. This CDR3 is CASSGSFGYEQYF. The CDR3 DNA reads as TGTGCCAGTAGTGGTAGCTTCGGCTACGAGCAGTACTTC. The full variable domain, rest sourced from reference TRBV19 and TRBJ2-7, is DGGITQSPKYLFRKEGQNVTLSCEQNLNHDAMYWYRQDPGQGLRLIYYSQIVNDFQKGDIAEGYSVSREKKESFPLTVTSAQKNPTAFYLCASSGSFGYEQYFGPGTRLTVT.

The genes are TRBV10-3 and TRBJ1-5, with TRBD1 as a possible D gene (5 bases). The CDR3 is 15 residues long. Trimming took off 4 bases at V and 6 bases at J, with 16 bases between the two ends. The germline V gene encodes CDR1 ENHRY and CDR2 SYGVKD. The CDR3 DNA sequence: TGTGCCATCAGTGCCGCCCGGGGGAATTCTCAGCCCCAGCATTTT. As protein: CAISAARGNSQPQHF.

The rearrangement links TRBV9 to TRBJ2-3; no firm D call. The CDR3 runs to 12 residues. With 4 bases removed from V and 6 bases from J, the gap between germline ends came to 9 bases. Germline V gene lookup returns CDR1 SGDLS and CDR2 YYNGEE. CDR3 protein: CASSPYLDTQYF. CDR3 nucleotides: TGTGCCAGCAGCCCCTATTTGGATACGCAGTATTTT.

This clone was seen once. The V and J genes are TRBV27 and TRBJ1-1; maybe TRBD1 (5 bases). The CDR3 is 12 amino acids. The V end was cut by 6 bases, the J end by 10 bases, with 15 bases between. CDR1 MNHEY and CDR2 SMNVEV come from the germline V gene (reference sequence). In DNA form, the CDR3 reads TGTGCCAGCAGCCGCGGGGGAGAGAGAGCTTTCTTT. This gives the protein CASSRGGERAFF.

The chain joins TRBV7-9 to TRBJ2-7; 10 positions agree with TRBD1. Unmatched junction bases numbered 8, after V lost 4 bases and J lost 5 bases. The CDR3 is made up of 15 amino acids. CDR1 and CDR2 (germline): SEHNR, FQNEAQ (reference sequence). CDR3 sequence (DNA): TGTGCCAGCAGCTCTAAGGGGACAGGGGTCGACGAGCAGTACTTC. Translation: CASSSKGTGVDEQYF.

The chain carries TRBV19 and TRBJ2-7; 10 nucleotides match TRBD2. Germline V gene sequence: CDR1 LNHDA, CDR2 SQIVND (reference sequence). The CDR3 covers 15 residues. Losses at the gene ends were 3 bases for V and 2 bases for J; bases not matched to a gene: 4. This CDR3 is CASSIGSGGAYEQYF. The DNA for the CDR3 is TGTGCCAGTAGTATCGGGAGCGGGGGGGCCTACGAGCAGTACTTC.

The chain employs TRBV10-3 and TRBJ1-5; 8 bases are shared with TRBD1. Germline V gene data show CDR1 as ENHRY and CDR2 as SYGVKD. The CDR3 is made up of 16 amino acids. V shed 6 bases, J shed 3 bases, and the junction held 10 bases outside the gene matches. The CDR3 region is CAISKDGQGTNQPQHF. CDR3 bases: TGTGCCATCAGCAAAGACGGACAGGGTACCAATCAGCCCCAGCATTTT.

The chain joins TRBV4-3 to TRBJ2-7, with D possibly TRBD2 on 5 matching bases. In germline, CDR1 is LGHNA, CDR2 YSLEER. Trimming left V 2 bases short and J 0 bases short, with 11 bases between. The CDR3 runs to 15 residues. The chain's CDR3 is CASSQTAGNSYEQYF. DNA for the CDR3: TGCGCCAGCAGCCAAACGGCCGGGAACTCCTACGAGCAGTACTTC.

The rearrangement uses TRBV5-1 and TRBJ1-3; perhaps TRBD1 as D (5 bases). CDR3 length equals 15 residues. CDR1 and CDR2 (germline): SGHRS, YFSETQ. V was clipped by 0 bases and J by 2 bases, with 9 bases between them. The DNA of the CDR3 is TGCGCCAGCAGCTTGGAACAGGCCCCTGGAAACACCATATATTTT. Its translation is CASSLEQAPGNTIYF. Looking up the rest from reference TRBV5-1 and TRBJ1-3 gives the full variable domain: KAGVTQTPRYLIKTRGQQVTLSCSPISGHRSVSWYQQTPGQGLQFLFEYFSETQRNKGNFPGRFSGRQFSNSRSEMNVSTLELGDSALYLCASSLEQAPGNTIYFGEGSWLTVV.

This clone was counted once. The CDR3 reads CASSRHRGVDTEAFF. The CDR3, as DNA: TGTGCCAGCAGCAGACACAGGGGTGTTGACACTGAAGCTTTCTTT. The chain is built from TRBV21-1 and TRBJ1-1; the D call TRBD1 from the table was never checked on the DNA. TRBV21-1 is classified as a pseudogene. The CDR3 is 15 residues long.

The CDR3 is CASSPDGGSGNTIYF. For the CDR3, the DNA is TGTGCCAGCAGCCCCGACGGGGGTTCTGGAAACACCATATATTTT. This chain links TRBV5-4 with TRBJ1-3; tentative D call: TRBD1 (5 bases). Trimming cost V 4 bases and J 1 base, with 12 bases left between them. The CDR3 is 15 amino acids. Germline CDR1 is SGHNT and CDR2 is YYREEE (reference sequence).

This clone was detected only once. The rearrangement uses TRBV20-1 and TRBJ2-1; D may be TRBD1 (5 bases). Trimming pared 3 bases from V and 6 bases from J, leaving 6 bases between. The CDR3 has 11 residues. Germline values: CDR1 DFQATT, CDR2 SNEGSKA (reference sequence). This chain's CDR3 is CSARGRNEQFF. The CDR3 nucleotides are TGCAGTGCTAGGGGGCGCAATGAGCAGTTCTTC.

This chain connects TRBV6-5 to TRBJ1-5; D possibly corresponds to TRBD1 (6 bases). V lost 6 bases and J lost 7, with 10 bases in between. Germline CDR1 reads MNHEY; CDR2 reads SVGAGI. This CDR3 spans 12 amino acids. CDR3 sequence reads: CASRQGNQPQHF. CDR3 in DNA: TGTGCCAGCAGACAGGGTAACCAGCCCCAGCATTTT.

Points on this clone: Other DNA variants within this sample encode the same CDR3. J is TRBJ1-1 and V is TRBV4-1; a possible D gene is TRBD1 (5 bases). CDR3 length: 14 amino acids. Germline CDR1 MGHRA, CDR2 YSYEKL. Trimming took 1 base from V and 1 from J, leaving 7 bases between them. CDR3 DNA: TGCGCCAGCAGCCAAGGGAGGGGGAACACTGAAGCTTTCTTT. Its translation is CASSQGRGNTEAFF.

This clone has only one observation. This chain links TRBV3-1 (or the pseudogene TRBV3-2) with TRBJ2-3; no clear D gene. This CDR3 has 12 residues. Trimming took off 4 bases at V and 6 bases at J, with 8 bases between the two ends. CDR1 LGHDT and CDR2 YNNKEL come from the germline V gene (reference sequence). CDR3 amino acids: CASSLAADTQYF. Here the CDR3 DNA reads TGTGCCAGCAGCCTCGCGGCCGATACGCAGTATTTT.

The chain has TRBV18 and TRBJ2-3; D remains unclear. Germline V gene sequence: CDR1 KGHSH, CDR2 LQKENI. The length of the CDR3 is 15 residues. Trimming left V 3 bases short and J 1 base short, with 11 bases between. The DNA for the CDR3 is TGTGCCAGCTCACCCGCGGATGACGGCACAGATACGCAGTATTTT. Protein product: CASSPADDGTDTQYF.